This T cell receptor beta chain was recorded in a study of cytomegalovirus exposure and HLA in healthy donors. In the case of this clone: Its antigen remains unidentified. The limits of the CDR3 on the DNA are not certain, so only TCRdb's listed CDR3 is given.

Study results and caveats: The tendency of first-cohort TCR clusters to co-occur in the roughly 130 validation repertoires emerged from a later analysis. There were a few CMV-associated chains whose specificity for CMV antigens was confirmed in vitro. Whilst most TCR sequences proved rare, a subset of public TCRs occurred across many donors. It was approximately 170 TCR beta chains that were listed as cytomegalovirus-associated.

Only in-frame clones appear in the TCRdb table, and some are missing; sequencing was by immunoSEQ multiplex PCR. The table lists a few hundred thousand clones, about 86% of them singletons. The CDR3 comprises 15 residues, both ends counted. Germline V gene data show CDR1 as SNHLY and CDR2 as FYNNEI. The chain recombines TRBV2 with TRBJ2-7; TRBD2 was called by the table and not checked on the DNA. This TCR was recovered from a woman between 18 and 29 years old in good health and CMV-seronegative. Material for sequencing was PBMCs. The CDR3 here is CASSSSTSGAYEQYF.